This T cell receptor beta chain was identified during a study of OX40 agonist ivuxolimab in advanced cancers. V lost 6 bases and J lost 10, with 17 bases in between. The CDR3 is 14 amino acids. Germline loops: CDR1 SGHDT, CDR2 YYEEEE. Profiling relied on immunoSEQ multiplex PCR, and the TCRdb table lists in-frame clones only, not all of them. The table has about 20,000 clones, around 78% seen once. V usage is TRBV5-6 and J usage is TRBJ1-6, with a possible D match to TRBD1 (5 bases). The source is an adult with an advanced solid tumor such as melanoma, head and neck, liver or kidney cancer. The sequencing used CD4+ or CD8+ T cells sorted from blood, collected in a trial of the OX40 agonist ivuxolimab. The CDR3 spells CASTHQGWLSPLHF. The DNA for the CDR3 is TGTGCCAGCACCCACCAGGGTTGGCTGTCACCCCTCCACTTT.